These T cell receptor beta chains were read from a single sample in a study of T cell responses to AZD1222 COVID-19 vaccine. Repertoires were generated with immunoSEQ multiplex PCR, while TCRdb's copy carries only in-frame clones and drops some. The sample has tens of thousands of clones, approximately 91% seen once. The source was peripheral blood, collected on day 0 of AZD1222 vaccination. These receptor sequences come from an adult in good health. CDR3s include the opening cysteine and the closing phenylalanine or tryptophan. The D gene is left open where the match is weak. Rows may omit the clone size; those that give it use once, few, many or a size class.

>TRBV7-9|-|-|TRBJ1-4
TGTGCCAGCAGCATGTCGGGTGAGGGTAATGAAAAACTGTTTTTT
CASSMSGEGNEKLFF
>TRBV18|-|few|TRBJ1-5
TGTGCCAGCTCACCCACAACGAATATACAGCGCCAGCCCCAGCATTTT
CASSPTTNIQRQPQHF
>TRBV6-1|TRBD1|-|TRBJ2-7
TGTGCCAGCAGTGAATTTACTGGAGGGACAGGGGGGTACGAGCAGTACTTC
CASSEFTGGTGGYEQYF
>TRBV12-5|TRBD1|-|TRBJ2-5
TGTGCTAGTGGGCCAGGGACAGGGGCGAGGGAGACCCAGTACTTC
CASGPGTGARETQYF
>TRBV2|TRBD1|-|TRBJ2-5
TGTGCCAGCGTAAGGGACAGACAAGAGACCCAGTACTTC
CASVRDRQETQYF
>TRBV25-1|-|-|TRBJ2-2
TGTGCCAGCAGTGAATGGAGGGAGGCCGGGGAGCTGTTTTTT
CASSEWREAGELFF
>TRBV12-3/TRBV12-4|TRBD1|-|TRBJ2-1
TGTGCCAGCAGTCTTACAGGGGACAATGAGCAGTTCTTC
CASSLTGDNEQFF
>TRBV2|TRBD1|-|TRBJ2-3
TGTGCCAGCAGTATCAGACAGGGGGCTTCAGATACGCAGTATTTT
CASSIRQGASDTQYF
>TRBV6-2/TRBV6-3|-|-|TRBJ2-2
TGTGCCAGCAGTCCGGCGGTTGGGAAGGCCGGGGAGCTGTTTTTT
CASSPAVGKAGELFF
>TRBV7-2|TRBD1|-|TRBJ1-1
TGTGCCAGCAGCCAAAGACAGGGAACCACTGAAGCTTTCTTT
CASSQRQGTTEAFF
>TRBV19|-|-|TRBJ1-1
TGTGCCAGTAGTATAGTGGGGGGAAGCACTGAAGCTTTCTTT
CASSIVGGSTEAFF
>TRBV7-3|-|-|TRBJ1-1
TGTGCCAGCAGCCAGGGGCAGGGCACTGAAGCTTTCTTT
CASSQGQGTEAFF
>TRBV2|-|-|TRBJ2-2
TGTGCCAGCAGTGGGGACCACACCGGGGAGCTGTTTTTT
CASSGDHTGELFF
>TRBV12-3/TRBV12-4|-|-|TRBJ1-1
TGTGCCAGCAGGTTCGCGTGGAATACTGAAGCTTTCTTT
CASRFAWNTEAFF
>TRBV6-5|-|-|TRBJ1-3
TGTGCCAGCAGTTATGGAACCACTCCTATCGGAAACACCATATATTTT
CASSYGTTPIGNTIYF
>TRBV2|-|-|TRBJ1-6
TGTGCCAGCATAGCCTCGAGGCCTCCATCACCCCTCCACTTT
CASIASRPPSPLHF
>TRBV29-1|-|-|TRBJ1-4
TGCAGCGTGGCCGGGGCCCCTAATGAAAAACTGTTTTTT
CSVAGAPNEKLFF
>TRBV7-8|TRBD2|-|TRBJ2-2
TGTGCCAGCAGCTTAAACGCGGGGGGCGGGGAGCTGTTTTTT
CASSLNAGGGELFF
>TRBV2|-|-|TRBJ1-6
TGTGCCAGCACCAGGGACAAAGGGTCTAATTCACCCCTCCACTTT
CASTRDKGSNSPLHF
>TRBV11-2|-|-|TRBJ1-4
TGTGCCAGCAGATCGACGAGGGTCTTGAATGAAAAACTGTTTTTT
CASRSTRVLNEKLFF
>TRBV28|-|-|TRBJ1-3
TGTGCCAGCAGTTTAAACAGTATGGTTGCCTCGGGAAACACCATATATTTT
CASSLNSMVASGNTIYF
>TRBV11-2|-|-|TRBJ2-3
TGTGCCAGCAGCTTAGAGCGGCAGTCAGATACGCAGTATTTT
CASSLERQSDTQYF
>TRBV12-3/TRBV12-4|-|once|TRBJ1-1
TGTGCCAGCAGTTTGTTTGTGGAGACTGAAGCTTTCTTT
CASSLFVETEAFF
>TRBV7-2|TRBD2|-|TRBJ2-7
TGTGCCAGCAGCCTAACTAGCGGGGCCTACGAGCAGTACTTC
CASSLTSGAYEQYF
>TRBV20-1|-|-|TRBJ2-6
TGCAGTGCTAGTCCCGGGGCCAACGTCCTGACTTTC
CSASPGANVLTF
>TRBV7-2|-|-|TRBJ1-2
TGTGCCAGCAGCTTAGGGGGAGACTATGGCTACACCTTC
CASSLGGDYGYTF
>TRBV27|TRBD1|-|TRBJ1-2
TGTGCCAGCAGATGGACAGGGGACTATGGCTACACCTTC
CASRWTGDYGYTF
>TRBV19|-|-|TRBJ1-1
TGTGCCAGTAGTATAGGAACTGCGGGAATGAACACTGAAGCTTTCTTT
CASSIGTAGMNTEAFF
>TRBV19|-|once|TRBJ2-1
TGTGCCAGTAGTATGATGGCCTCGTCCTCCGAGCAGTTCTTC
CASSMMASSSEQFF
>TRBV6-5|TRBD1|-|TRBJ1-2
TGTGCCAGCAGCCTCGACAGGGGGCTGGGCTACACCTTC
CASSLDRGLGYTF
>TRBV21-1|-|-|TRBJ2-3
TGTGCCAGCAGATCCCAGAATTTT
CASRSQNF
>TRBV5-4|-|-|TRBJ1-6
TGTGCCAGCAGCTTGGGGCAGGGCCGTAATTCACCCCTCCACTTT
CASSLGQGRNSPLHF
>TRBV11-3|-|-|TRBJ2-5
TGTGCCAGCAGCCAACGTGGAGCTAGGACGACGGAGACCCAGTACTTC
CASSQRGARTTETQYF
>TRBV18|TRBD2|-|TRBJ2-1
TGTGCCAGCTCATCCTCGGCCGGGACTAGGGGGAATGAGCAGTTCTTC
CASSSSAGTRGNEQFF
>TRBV4-2|TRBD1|few|TRBJ2-7
TGTGCCAGCAGCCAGGGACAGGGGGACTACGAGCAGTACTTC
CASSQGQGDYEQYF
>TRBV7-8|TRBD1|-|TRBJ1-5
TGTGCCAGCAGCCGAGACAGGGGGCGTCAGCCCCAGCATTTT
CASSRDRGRQPQHF
>TRBV30|-|-|TRBJ1-5
TGTGCCTGGAGTCCGATCCGGGGGCCCCAGCATTTT
CAWSPIRGPQHF
>TRBV19|TRBD1|once|TRBJ1-1
TGTGCCAGTAGTAGGGGACAGGGTTGGACTGAAGCTTTCTTT
CASSRGQGWTEAFF